Given below is one T cell receptor (beta chain) in context. The data belong to a study of blood T cell repertoires in COVID-19. The wider study: COVID-19 samples, acute and convalescent, were from the United States, Italy and Spain.

This CDR3 region has 16 residues. Trimming shortened V by 2 bases and J by 0 bases, and 11 bases separated the two germline ends. Germline CDR1 ENHRY, CDR2 SYGVKD. Authors' analysis steps: For nucleated cells, counts were estimated from reference gene primer amplification. Assay used: immunoSEQ multiplex PCR; TCRdb lists only in-frame clones, some missing. D and trimming were read from the DNA, whereas the V and J calls and clone size are those reported in that table. The table lists approximately 300,000 clones, roughly 86% of them singletons, with roughly 10% in the top ten. Study members were between roughly 18 and 100 years old and lived in some 22 US regions. Which cohort a participant joined came from the clinical history participants gave.

The receptor comes from a woman in her 30s who had recovered from COVID-19. The chain joins TRBV10-3 to TRBJ1-3; a weak D match, TRBD1 (5 bases). Input material: PBMCs or T cells enriched from blood (not recorded which). The CDR3 DNA reads TGTGCCATCAGTGAGCTCCGGCAGGGCTCTGGAAACACCATATATTTT. Its protein product is CAISELRQGSGNTIYF.